A single sample gave rise to the 14 T cell receptor beta chains below, sequenced in a study of CD8 T cells in ankylosing spondylitis. TCRdb independently ran MiXCR on the 5' RACE reads; one entry per CDR3 protein. The sample includes some 340,000 distinct CDR3 sequences, roughly 15% seen only once; the top ten take 0.95% to 1.4%. The sample consisted of blood, either unsorted or a sorted T cell fraction (not recorded which). These receptors came from a male donor with ankylosing spondylitis or in good health (not recorded which).

A few counts support this clonotype. The rearrangement links TRBV29-1 to TRBJ1-1; no clear D gene. V lost 2 bases, J lost 6 bases, and 7 bases lay in between. CDR3 size: 11 residues. The V gene's germline CDR1 is SQVTM and CDR2 ANQGSEA. The CDR3 coding sequence is TGCAGCGTTGAATCCCAAGCTGAAGCTTTCTTT. Translated, it gives CSVESQAEAFF.

The J gene is TRBJ2-7, the V gene TRBV5-1; 10 bases match TRBD2. From germline, CDR1 is SGHRS and CDR2 YFSETQ. The CDR3 is made up of 15 amino acids. V gave up 0 bases and J gave up 5 bases; unmatched junction bases: 5. In DNA, the CDR3 is TGCGCCAGCAGCTTGGAGGCTAGCGGGAGCAACGAGCAGTACTTC. The encoded protein is CASSLEASGSNEQYF. The variable domain in full, completed from reference TRBV5-1 and TRBJ2-7, reads KAGVTQTPRYLIKTRGQQVTLSCSPISGHRSVSWYQQTPGQGLQFLFEYFSETQRNKGNFPGRFSGRQFSNSRSEMNVSTLELGDSALYLCASSLEASGSNEQYFGPGTRLTVT.

There are a few counts of this clonotype. V and J are TRBV2 and TRBJ2-3; D is perhaps TRBD2 (6 bases). CDR1 is SNHLY, CDR2 FYNNEI, per germline. The CDR3 consists of 15 residues. Between the trimmed V and J ends, which lost 4 bases and 0 bases, there was a span of 11 bases. This CDR3 is CASSAVLASTDTQYF. DNA for the CDR3: TGTGCCAGCAGTGCTGTACTAGCCAGCACAGATACGCAGTATTTT.

V is TRBV6-1 and J is TRBJ1-5; D is unresolved. CDR1 MNHNS and CDR2 SASEGT come from the germline V gene. Trimming stripped 6 bases from V and 9 bases from J, with 15 bases between. There are 13 residues in the CDR3. CDR3 sequence (DNA): TGTGCCAGCAGCGGACGGGAGGGCCTGCCCCAGCATTTT. This gives the protein CASSGREGLPQHF.

The chain couples TRBV6-2 or TRBV6-3 to TRBJ2-5; D is perhaps TRBD2 (6 bases). Germline V gene sequence: CDR1 MNHEY, CDR2 SVGEGT. This CDR3 has 15 amino acids. Trimming pared 5 bases from V and 9 bases from J, leaving 22 bases between. This CDR3 is CASSAGTGGRLAQYF. The DNA of the CDR3 is TGTGCCAGCAGTGCCGGGACTGGGGGAAGGTTGGCCCAGTACTTC.

The gene calls are TRBV12-5 and TRBJ2-5, with D possibly being TRBD1 (6 bases). Germline CDR1 and CDR2: LGHNT and FRNRAP. The CDR3 totals 14 residues. Trimming took 6 bases from V and 4 from J, leaving 15 bases between them. The CDR3 sequence: CASGPQGLGETQYF. The CDR3 nucleotides are TGTGCTAGTGGGCCACAGGGTCTTGGAGAGACCCAGTACTTC.

The CDR3 nucleotides read TGTGCCAGCACCCTCATACGGGCCTCTGGGGCCAACGTCCTGACTTTC. Translating it yields CASTLIRASGANVLTF. This rearrangement joins TRBV5-6 to TRBJ2-6; D call uncertain. Trimming pared 6 bases from V and 0 bases from J, leaving 13 bases between. Germline V lookup: CDR1 SGHDT, CDR2 YYEEEE. The CDR3 runs 16 residues.

This clonotype was counted between two and nine times. The rearrangement uses TRBV12-3 or TRBV12-4 and TRBJ1-1; TRBD1 might be the D (6 bases). The CDR3 is 13 amino acids. Trimming pared 8 bases from V and 2 bases from J, leaving 12 bases between. CDR3 sequence: CASAQDRNTEAFF. For the CDR3, the DNA is TGTGCCAGCGCCCAGGACAGAAACACTGAAGCTTTCTTT.

The table lists this clonotype with a few counts. The chain joins TRBV20-1 to TRBJ2-1; 9 bases align to TRBD2. The CDR3 runs to 15 residues. Germline CDR1 DFQATT, CDR2 SNEGSKA (reference sequence). V was pared by 1 base and J by 4 bases, with 5 bases of the junction left unmatched. In DNA form, the CDR3 reads TGCAGTGCTAGAGTAGTAGCGGGAGTATACAATGAGCAGTTCTTC. Encoded protein: CSARVVAGVYNEQFF.

This clonotype showed up just a few times. The CDR3 DNA reads TGTGCCAGCAGTCCCTCAGGGGGCGGCCAGCCCCAGCATTTT. Translating it yields CASSPSGGGQPQHF. The chain combines TRBV27 with TRBJ1-5; 8 bases match TRBD1. CDR1 is MNHEY, CDR2 SMNVEV, per germline (reference sequence). V lost 5 bases, J lost 7 bases, and 7 bases stayed unmatched. The CDR3 sequence is 14 residues long.

The rearrangement links TRBV20-1 to TRBJ2-7; perhaps TRBD1 as D (6 bases). Germline CDR1 reads DFQATT; CDR2 reads SNEGSKA (reference sequence). V was pared by 0 bases and J by 5 bases, with 17 bases between. The CDR3 totals 15 residues. The CDR3 loop is CSARDRGTGQNEQYF. DNA for the CDR3: TGCAGTGCTAGAGATCGGGGTACAGGGCAGAACGAGCAGTACTTC.

This clonotype has only a few counts. This chain links TRBV11-2 with TRBJ2-1, with D possibly being TRBD1 or TRBD2 (5 bases each). Trimming shortened V by 2 bases and J by 5 bases, and 22 bases separated the two germline ends. The CDR3 has 18 amino acids. Germline V gene data show CDR1 as SGHAT and CDR2 as FQNNGV. CDR3 loop: CASSLRQYNLRGHNEQFF. CDR3 sequence (DNA): TGTGCCAGCAGCTTACGACAGTACAACCTCAGAGGGCACAATGAGCAGTTCTTC. Drawing the rest from reference TRBV11-2 and TRBJ2-1, the complete variable domain is EAGVAQSPRYKIIEKRQSVAFWCNPISGHATLYWYQQILGQGPKLLIQFQNNGVVDDSQLPKDRFSAERLKGVDSTLKIQPAKLEDSAVYLCASSLRQYNLRGHNEQFFGPGTRLTVL.

Concerning this clonotype: At one of its ends the junction is not consistent with the germline gene, which may arise from a read error. This chain connects TRBV9 to TRBJ2-1, with D tentatively TRBD2 (6 bases). Germline CDR1 and CDR2: SGDLS and YYNGEE. The CDR3 totals 14 residues. CDR3: CASSAGLSFNEQFF. The CDR3 DNA is TGTGCCAGCAGCGCAGGACTATCCTTCAATGAGCAGTTCTTC.

The chain has TRBV10-2 and TRBJ2-1, with 7 bases lining up with TRBD1. After removal of 10 bases from V and 6 bases from J, the junction contained 15 bases not matched to a gene. Germline CDR1 is WSHSY and CDR2 is SAAADI. The CDR3 is 15 amino acids. CDR3 sequence: CATSGVGGAGNEQFF. The CDR3 nucleotides read TGCGCCACCTCAGGGGTAGGGGGCGCGGGCAATGAGCAGTTCTTC.